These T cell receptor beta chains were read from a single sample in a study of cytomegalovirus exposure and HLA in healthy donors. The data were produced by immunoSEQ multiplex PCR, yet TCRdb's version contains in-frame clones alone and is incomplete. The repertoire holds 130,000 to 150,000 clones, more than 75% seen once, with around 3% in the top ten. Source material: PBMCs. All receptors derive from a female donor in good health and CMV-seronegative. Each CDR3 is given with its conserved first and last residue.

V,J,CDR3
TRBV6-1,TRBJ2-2,CASSDLAGFGELFF
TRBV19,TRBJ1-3,CASSIRSSTGNAIYF
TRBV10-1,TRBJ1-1,CASSDDRGRNTEAFF
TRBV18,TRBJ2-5,CASSPPNTPQETQYF
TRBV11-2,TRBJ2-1,CASSSGTYSYNEQFF
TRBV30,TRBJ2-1,CAWSQGQGEFF
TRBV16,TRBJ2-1,CASSQGQIYNEQFF
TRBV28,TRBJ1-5,CASNPLNQPQHF
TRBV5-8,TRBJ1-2,CASSANRELHGYTF
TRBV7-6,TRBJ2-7,CASSLAETGGYEQYF
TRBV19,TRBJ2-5,CASSSRSLAGGQETQYF
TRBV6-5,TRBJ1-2,CASSFMTGGDYGYTF
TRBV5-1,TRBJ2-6,CASSLANSGANVLTF
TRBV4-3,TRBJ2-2,CASSQLLTGELFF
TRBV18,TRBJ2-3,CASSPRTDLRNTQYF
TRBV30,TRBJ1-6,CAWSVIAGRGDSPLHF
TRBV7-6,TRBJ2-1,CASSLNAGQGLLNEQFF
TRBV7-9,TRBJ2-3,CSSSLGGGTQYF